The 17 T cell receptor beta chains below were found in one sample sequenced in a study of T cells in women clearing cervical HPV infection. TCRdb's table, derived via immunoSEQ multiplex PCR, lists solely in-frame clones and lacks some. This repertoire comprises roughly 49,000 clones; its ten largest clones make up more than 0.8%. Sequenced input: blood buffy coat. These receptors originate from a woman between 18 and 70 years old with a cervical HPV16 infection that either progressed to CIN3+ or cleared (not recorded which).

Regarding this clone: The observed sequence ends 3 residues before the CDR3 terminus, with the missing tail filled in from the germline J gene. The V and J genes are TRBV2 and TRBJ1-1; D call uncertain. This CDR3 contains 11 residues. V was cut by 6 bases and J by 7 bases, with 9 bases left in between. Looked up from germline, CDR1 is SNHLY and CDR2 is FYNNEI. The chain's CDR3 is CASSRTGEAFF. The sequenced part of the CDR3 DNA is TGTGCCAGCAGCAGAACGGGTGAA.

With respect to this clone: The read stops 3 residues short of the end of the CDR3; the missing end is completed from the germline J gene. This chain uses TRBV6-2 or TRBV6-3 with TRBJ2-3, with D possibly TRBD2 on 6 matching bases. CDR1 MNHEY and CDR2 SVGEGT come from the germline V gene. The CDR3 totals 10 residues. Trimming pared 8 bases from V and 8 bases from J, leaving 8 bases between. Partial CDR3 DNA: TGTGCCAGCGGTAGCGGTACG. This codes for CASGSGT. In full, the CDR3 is CASGSGTQYF.

In the case of this clone: Coverage ceases 3 residues before the CDR3 finishes, and the germline J gene fills in the end. This chain uses TRBV7-9 with TRBJ1-2; tentatively, D is TRBD1 (5 bases). The CDR3 has 14 residues. CDR1 and CDR2 (germline): SEHNR, FQNEAQ (reference sequence). The CDR3 DNA, read in part, is TGTGCCAGCAGCTTAGGGCAGGGTTCCTACGAC. Translated, it gives CASSLGQGSYD. The entire CDR3 is CASSLGQGSYDYTF.

On this clone itself: The read gets to within 3 residues of the CDR3 end, and the germline J gene fills in the rest. This chain connects TRBV7-9 to TRBJ2-3; 10 nucleotides agree with TRBD1. From germline, CDR1 is SEHNR and CDR2 FQNEAQ (reference sequence). CDR3 length equals 14 residues. This chain's CDR3 is CASSLVGTGDPQYF. The covered CDR3 bases are TGTGCCAGCAGCTTAGTCGGGACAGGGGATCCG.

As for this clone: The sequence runs out 3 residues before the end of the CDR3; the remainder is reconstructed from the germline J gene. V usage is TRBV9 and J usage is TRBJ2-3, with no clear D. The CDR3 contains 13 residues. CDR1 is SGDLS and CDR2 is YYNGEE in the germline V gene. V lost 3 bases and J 6 bases, leaving 11 bases between the germline ends. The CDR3 bases that were read are TGTGCCAGCAGCGCTGGTGGTCGGGATACG. Its protein is CASSAGGRDT. In full, the CDR3 is CASSAGGRDTQYF.

As to this clone: Read coverage stops 3 residues before the CDR3 terminus; the germline J gene supplies the remainder. The genes are TRBV19 and TRBJ2-1; D remains ambiguous. CDR3 length: 15 amino acids. CDR1 is LNHDA and CDR2 is SQIVND in the germline V gene (reference sequence). V was clipped by 5 bases and J by 1 base, with 12 bases between them. The sequenced part of the CDR3 DNA is TGTGCCAGTAGTTCCCAACATGAGTCCTACAATGAG. It specifies CASSSQHESYNE. The whole CDR3 region reads CASSSQHESYNEQFF.

As for this clone: From the germline J gene comes the end of the CDR3, since the read stops 3 residues before it. The chain employs TRBV7-8 and TRBJ2-7; D is possibly TRBD2 (6 bases). V was cut by 4 bases and J by 4 bases, with 14 bases left in between. This CDR3 region has 14 residues. In germline, CDR1 is SGHVS, CDR2 FQNEAQ. Here the CDR3 reads CASSSPGAGYEQYF. The sequenced part of the CDR3 DNA is TGTGCCAGCAGCTCGCCGGGCGCGGGATACGAG.

Concerning this clone itself: Read data end 3 residues before the CDR3 end; the end is taken from the germline J gene. This rearrangement joins TRBV19 to TRBJ2-1, with TRBD2 matching 7 bases. The ends lost 3 bases at V and 4 bases at J; junction bases unmatched: 9. There are 16 residues in the CDR3. Germline CDR1 is LNHDA and CDR2 is SQIVND (reference sequence). Partial CDR3 DNA: TGTGCCAGTAGTATTTTCTCGGGGGGTCAATACAATGAG. This gives the protein CASSIFSGGQYNE. The entire CDR3 is CASSIFSGGQYNEQFF.

The covered CDR3 bases are TGTGCCAGCAGCTTAAATGGCGGGGGTGTGTACGAG. It is translated as CASSLNGGGVYE. The whole CDR3 sequence is CASSLNGGGVYEQYF. V and J are TRBV7-3 and TRBJ2-7, with 7 bases lining up with TRBD2. The read falls 3 residues short of the CDR3 end, and the missing part is taken from the germline J gene. CDR1 SGHTA and CDR2 FQGTGA come from the germline V gene. The CDR3 contains 15 residues. Trimming at V came to 1 base and at J to 4 bases, leaving 7 bases not matched to a gene.

Of note for this clone: The CDR3 end lies 3 residues beyond the end of the read and is filled in from the germline J gene. This rearrangement joins TRBV19 to TRBJ2-3, with D perhaps matching TRBD1 (6 bases). Per germline, CDR1 LNHDA and CDR2 SQIVND (reference sequence). The CDR3 length is 14 residues. The CDR3 DNA, read in part, is TGTGCCAGTAGTCCCAGAGGGGGACAAGAGACG. Protein: CASSPRGGQET. The complete CDR3 reads CASSPRGGQETQYF. Filled out from reference TRBV19 and TRBJ2-3, the complete variable domain reads DGGITQSPKYLFRKEGQNVTLSCEQNLNHDAMYWYRQDPGQGLRLIYYSQIVNDFQKGDIAEGYSVSREKKESFPLTVTSAQKNPTAFYLCASSPRGGQETQYFGPGTRLTVL.

Details on this clone: The DNA ends 3 residues before the CDR3 does, and the rest of the CDR3 is filled in from the germline J gene. V usage is TRBV2 and J usage is TRBJ1-5, with 7 positions matching TRBD1. Germline loops: CDR1 SNHLY, CDR2 FYNNEI. The CDR3 extends over 12 amino acids. Losses at the gene ends were 7 bases for V and 7 bases for J; bases not matched to a gene: 4. The CDR3 is CASTTGRQPQHF. CDR3 DNA (partial): TGTGCCAGCACGACAGGGCGGCAGCCC. Together with reference TRBV2 and TRBJ1-5, the CDR3 gives the full variable domain: EPEVTQTPSHQVTQMGQEVILRCVPISNHLYFYWYRQILGQKVEFLVSFYNNEISEKSEIFDDQFSVERPDGSNFTLKIRSTKLEDSAMYFCASTTGRQPQHFGDGTRLSIL.

With respect to this clone: Read data end 3 residues before the CDR3 end; the end is taken from the germline J gene. The genes are TRBV7-2 and TRBJ2-2; TRBD2 agrees at 8 bases. CDR1 and CDR2 (germline): SGHTA, FQGNSA. The CDR3 consists of 15 residues. The covered CDR3 bases are TGTGCCAGCAGCCCCCCGGGGGGGAAAAATTCACCG. This encodes CASSPPGGKNSP. The CDR3 in its entirety is CASSPPGGKNSPLFF.

About this clone itself: Coverage ceases 3 residues before the CDR3 finishes, and the germline J gene fills in the end. The chain uses TRBV11-2 and TRBJ2-7; D possibly corresponds to TRBD1 (6 bases). CDR1 and CDR2 (germline): SGHAT, FQNNGV. V was clipped by 4 bases and J by 2 bases, with 9 bases between them. The CDR3 length is 13 residues. Partial CDR3 DNA: TGTGCCAGCAGCTCCGGACAGCCCTACGAG. It codes for CASSSGQPYE. The CDR3 in its entirety is CASSSGQPYEQYF. Full variable domain (rest looked up from reference TRBV11-2 and TRBJ2-7): EAGVAQSPRYKIIEKRQSVAFWCNPISGHATLYWYQQILGQGPKLLIQFQNNGVVDDSQLPKDRFSAERLKGVDSTLKIQPAKLEDSAVYLCASSSGQPYEQYFGPGTRLTVT.

As for this clone: The read ends 3 residues shy of where the CDR3 ends; the end is completed using the germline J gene. This chain connects TRBV28 to TRBJ2-7; TRBD1 agrees at 9 bases. Germline-derived CDR1 and CDR2 are MDHEN and SYDVKM. This CDR3 contains 16 residues. V shed 7 bases and J 4 bases; nucleotides not matched to a gene: 14. CDR3 bases read: TGTGCCAGCAATTCCGACCGGGACAGGGAAGTTTACGAG. Translated, it gives CASNSDRDREVYE. In full, the CDR3 is CASNSDRDREVYEQYF.

CDR3 bases read: TGTGCCAGCAGCTTGGCGGGACAAGACTATGGC. Translation gives CASSLAGQDYG. The whole CDR3 protein is CASSLAGQDYGYTF. The rearrangement uses TRBV5-6 and TRBJ1-2; perhaps TRBD1 as D (6 bases). The CDR3 end falls 3 residues outside the read, so it is completed with the germline J gene. Deletions cut 0 bases from V and 3 bases from J, with 9 bases between. The CDR3 is 14 residues long. Germline CDR1 SGHDT, CDR2 YYEEEE.

For this clone: The sequenced fragment ends 3 residues before the CDR3 boundary, so the rest is inferred from the germline J gene. The chain couples TRBV11-2 to TRBJ1-6; D not resolved. Germline CDR1 SGHAT, CDR2 FQNNGV. The CDR3 has 14 residues. V was cut by 5 bases and J by 0 bases, with 5 bases left in between. This chain's CDR3 is CASSLPSYNSPLHF. CDR3 DNA, as far as it was read: TGTGCCAGCAGCCTACCCTCCTATAATTCACCC.

On this clone itself: The CDR3 end lies 3 residues beyond the end of the read and is filled in from the germline J gene. V and J are TRBV18 and TRBJ1-1; D perhaps matches TRBD1 (6 bases). Deletions cut 3 bases from V and 0 bases from J, with 17 bases between. CDR3 size: 17 residues. Germline V lookup: CDR1 KGHSH, CDR2 LQKENI. The CDR3 reads CASSPGDIGLMNTEAFF. Partial CDR3 DNA: TGTGCCAGCTCACCTGGGGACATAGGGTTAATGAACACTGAA.